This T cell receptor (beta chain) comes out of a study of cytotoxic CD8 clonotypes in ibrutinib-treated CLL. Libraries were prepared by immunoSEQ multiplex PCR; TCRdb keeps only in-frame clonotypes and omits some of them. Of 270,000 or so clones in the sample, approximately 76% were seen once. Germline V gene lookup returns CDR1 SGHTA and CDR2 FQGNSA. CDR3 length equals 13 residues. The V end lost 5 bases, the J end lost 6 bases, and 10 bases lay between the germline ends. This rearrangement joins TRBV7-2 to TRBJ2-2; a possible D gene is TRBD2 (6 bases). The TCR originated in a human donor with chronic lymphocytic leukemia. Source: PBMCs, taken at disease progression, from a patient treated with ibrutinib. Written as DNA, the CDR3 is TGTGCCAGCAGCCCCGGGACTCCCGGGGAGCTGTTTTTT. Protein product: CASSPGTPGELFF.